This T cell receptor beta chain is drawn from a study of a mutant IDH1 vaccine in newly diagnosed glioma. Study-level background: There were eight vaccinations for patients, given in weeks 1, 3, 5, 7, 11, 15, 19 and 23. Study results and caveats: Pseudoprogression apparently lacked any relation to changes in top peripheral T cell clonotypes.

Profiled with immunoSEQ multiplex PCR; TCRdb holds only in-frame clones, not every one. The data contain about 66,000 clones, about 81% of them singletons. Germline V gene sequence: CDR1 SGHTS, CDR2 YDEGEE. This CDR3 is built from 13 residues. V was trimmed by 7 bases and J by 1 base, leaving 12 bases between them. Time point described: week 11, during vaccination. The vaccine gave 300 ug of a 20-mer mutant IDH1 peptide subcutaneously per dose. Details on this clone: What it recognizes is unknown.

This receptor was identified in a woman aged 50 to 60 with glioma. The rearrangement joins TRBV5-8 to TRBJ2-7, with a possible D match to TRBD2 (5 bases). The source was PBMCs, collected from a glioma patient whose treatment included an IDH1 peptide vaccine. In DNA, the CDR3 is TGTGCCAGCCGGGGAACCGTTTCCTACGAGCAGTACTTC. Translating gives CASRGTVSYEQYF.